These T cell receptor beta chains were read from a single sample in a study of regulatory T cells in long-lasting Graves disease. TCRdb processed the multiplex PCR reads anew with MiXCR; each CDR3 protein has one entry. The table records fewer than 500,000 distinct CDR3 sequences, 15% to 20% of them present only once. In addition, the sample was reused for a study of T cells in Graves' hyperthyroidism and ophthalmopathy.

Material: peripheral blood mononuclear cells (PBMCs), obtained at new diagnosis, from a patient treated with antithyroid drugs. Receptors originate from a man aged 40-50 years with Graves disease. The CDR3 runs from the conserved cysteine through the conserved F or W. Each record gives: J gene, clone size, D gene, V gene, CDR3 DNA, CDR3 protein. D genes are given only for firm matches. Only some rows state a clone size, as once, few, many or a class for expanded clones.

>TRBJ2-1|few|-|TRBV24-1
TGTGCCACCGGGGCTGGTACCTACAATGAGCAGTTCTTC
CATGAGTYNEQFF
>TRBJ2-7|many|-|TRBV3-1
TGTGCCAGCAGCCGTCGGGCAGGGGATACCGACGAGCAGTACTTC
CASSRRAGDTDEQYF
>TRBJ2-3|-|-|TRBV10-1
TGCGCCAGCAGTAACCGGGAGCAGAGAGATACGCAGTATTTT
CASSNREQRDTQYF
>TRBJ1-2|many|TRBD1|TRBV28
TGTGCCAGCAGTTTACAGGACAGGGTAGGCTACACCTTC
CASSLQDRVGYTF
>TRBJ2-2|-|-|TRBV12-3/TRBV12-4
TGTGCCAGCAGTTTAGAGTCCGGGACTCCATACACCGGGGAGCTGTTTTTT
CASSLESGTPYTGELFF
>TRBJ2-5|-|-|TRBV7-9
TGTGCCAGCAGCTTAGTAAAGCTAAGGGGTGAGACCCAGTACTTC
CASSLVKLRGETQYF
>TRBJ1-5|-|-|TRBV18
TGTGCCAGCTCACCGTCGACAATCAATCAGCCCCAGCATTTT
CASSPSTINQPQHF
>TRBJ2-7|-|TRBD1|TRBV15
TGTGCCACCAGCAGCGGGACAGGGGTGTACTACGAGCAGTACTTC
CATSSGTGVYYEQYF
>TRBJ1-1|many|TRBD1|TRBV12-3/TRBV12-4
TGTGCCAGCAGTACCGGACAGGGGAGGAACACTGAAGCTTTCTTT
CASSTGQGRNTEAFF
>TRBJ2-2|-|-|TRBV6-1
TGTGCCAGCAGTTACCCGGCGATAACCGGGGAGCTGTTTTTT
CASSYPAITGELFF
>TRBJ2-1|-|-|TRBV13
TGTGCCAGCAGCCGGATGGATGAGCAGTTCTTC
CASSRMDEQFF
>TRBJ1-1|-|-|TRBV10-3
TGTGCCATCAGCAATGGGGAGAGCACTGAAGCTTTCTTT
CAISNGESTEAFF
>TRBJ1-2|many|-|TRBV11-2
TGTGCCAGCAGCCTACACCAGGGGCGGGATGGCTACACCTTC
CASSLHQGRDGYTF
>TRBJ2-3|many|-|TRBV28
TGTGCCAGCACCTTAGCCGGAGGGAGCACAGATACGCAGTATTTT
CASTLAGGSTDTQYF
>TRBJ2-1|many|TRBD1|TRBV6-2/TRBV6-3
TGTGCCAGCTCAACCGGGGGGACAGGGCCCCTCTCCTACAATGAGCAGTTCTTC
CASSTGGTGPLSYNEQFF
>TRBJ2-5|-|-|TRBV28
TGTGCCAGCACCGCGACAGGCCAAGAGACCCAGTACTTC
CASTATGQETQYF
>TRBJ2-2|many|-|TRBV5-1
TGCGCCAGCAATAGGGAACAAGACACCGGGGAGCTGTTTTTT
CASNREQDTGELFF
>TRBJ2-7|many|-|TRBV5-1
TGCGCCAGCAGCTTCGGGGGCGGGCCCATCCCCTACGAGCAGTACTTC
CASSFGGGPIPYEQYF
>TRBJ1-6|many|-|TRBV12-3/TRBV12-4
TGTGCCAGCAGCCGCGGACGAGACTCACCCCTCCACTTT
CASSRGRDSPLHF
>TRBJ2-1|many|TRBD1|TRBV28
TGTGCCAGCAGTTTCTCCGGCCCGGGACAGATCAATGAGCAGTTCTTC
CASSFSGPGQINEQFF
>TRBJ1-1|few|-|TRBV28
TGTGCCAGCAGTTTTACCGGACCTGGCACTGAAGCTTTCTTT
CASSFTGPGTEAFF
>TRBJ1-5|few|TRBD1|TRBV12-3/TRBV12-4
TGTGCCAGCAGTTATCCGGACAGGACCCTAGCCCAGCATTTT
CASSYPDRTLAQHF
>TRBJ2-1|many|TRBD2|TRBV28
TGTGCCAGCAGGTCGACTAGCCACTCCAACAATGAGCAGTTCTTC
CASRSTSHSNNEQFF
>TRBJ2-4|-|-|TRBV2
TGTGCCAGCAGTGAAGCGCGGCAAAACATTCAGTACTTC
CASSEARQNIQYF
>TRBJ1-6|few|-|TRBV7-8
TGTGCCAGCAGCTTGGGGGCCCGGACCCGAGGCTCACCCCTCCACTTT
CASSLGARTRGSPLHF
>TRBJ2-1|many|TRBD1|TRBV7-2
TGTGCCAGCAGCGGACGGACAGGGCGCTCCTACAATGAGCAGTTCTTC
CASSGRTGRSYNEQFF
>TRBJ2-7|many|-|TRBV30
TGTGCCTGGAGTGTAAGCTACGAGCAGTACTTC
CAWSVSYEQYF
>TRBJ1-4|-|-|TRBV20-1
TGCAGTGCTAGCGAACATCGAGGACGGAATGAAAAACTGTTTTTT
CSASEHRGRNEKLFF
>TRBJ1-1|-|TRBD1|TRBV12-3/TRBV12-4
TGTGCCAGCAGCCGGACAGGGGGCGGGAACACTGAAGCTTTCTTT
CASSRTGGGNTEAFF
>TRBJ2-7|few|-|TRBV4-2
TGTGCCAGCAGCCAAGGGTCTGGGGAGCACCTCGAGCAGTACTTC
CASSQGSGEHLEQYF
>TRBJ2-5|many|-|TRBV5-1
TGCGCCAGCAGCCCCGGGGACGGATTCCAAGAGACCCAGTACTTC
CASSPGDGFQETQYF
>TRBJ2-5|many|-|TRBV11-3
TGTGCCAGCAGCCCGCCCGGGACGAAAGAGACCCAGTACTTC
CASSPPGTKETQYF
>TRBJ2-2|many|-|TRBV27
TGTGCCAGCAGTTTCCGAGCGAACACCGGGGAGCTGTTTTTT
CASSFRANTGELFF
>TRBJ2-2|-|TRBD1|TRBV9
TGTGCCAGCAGCGTAGCTACGGGACAGGGTCTGGCCGGGGAGCCGTTTTTT
CASSVATGQGLAGEPFF
>TRBJ2-5|many|-|TRBV4-1
TGCGCCAGCAGCCAAGAGGACCGGATAAGAGGGGGGACCCAGTACTTC
CASSQEDRIRGGTQYF
>TRBJ2-5|many|TRBD2|TRBV5-6
TGTGCCAGCAGCTTGTTGCTAGCGGGGGGAGAGACCCAGTACTTC
CASSLLLAGGETQYF
>TRBJ2-1|many|-|TRBV7-9
TGTGCCAGCAGCTCTACTTTCCATGAGCAGTTCTTC
CASSSTFHEQFF
>TRBJ1-2|many|-|TRBV20-1
TGCAGTGCTAGAGCGTTTGAATATGGCTACACCTTC
CSARAFEYGYTF
>TRBJ2-1|-|TRBD2|TRBV27
TGTGCCAGCAGCCAAATCGGACTAGCGGACGAGCAGTTCTTC
CASSQIGLADEQFF
>TRBJ2-1|few|-|TRBV6-1
TGTGCCACCGAAGACCAAAGGACAGTCAGGAATGAGCAGTTCTTC
CATEDQRTVRNEQFF
>TRBJ2-7|-|-|TRBV6-1
TGTGCCAGCAGTCGACAGGCTGGGATCCACGAGCAGTACTTC
CASSRQAGIHEQYF
>TRBJ1-1|many|-|TRBV2
TGTGCCAGCAGTGAAGACCAAAACACTGAAGCTTTCTTT
CASSEDQNTEAFF